The 31 T cell receptor beta chains listed next were all sequenced from one sample in a study of CD8 T cells in Susac syndrome. Random-hexamer reverse transcription was applied to roughly 0.5 to 1 ug RNA. TCRdb reprocessed the immunoSEQ multiplex PCR reads with MiXCR, giving one entry per CDR3 protein. The sample has some 120,000 distinct CDR3 sequences, roughly 94% seen once. Sequencing was done on a sample of CD4+ T cells from PBMCs. These receptors were collected from a human donor with multiple sclerosis.

The rearrangement joins TRBV13 to TRBJ2-1; TRBD2 aligns across 7 bases. The CDR3 is 15 amino acids. CDR1 PRHDT and CDR2 FYEKMQ come from the germline V gene (reference sequence). Germline trimming cut 5 bases from V and 4 bases from J; bases unmatched to any gene: 8. CDR3 residues: CASSAGRAGYNEQFF. The CDR3 DNA reads as TGTGCCAGCAGCGCCGGTCGAGCGGGATACAATGAGCAGTTCTTC.

The J gene is TRBJ2-7, the V gene TRBV6-2 or TRBV6-3; D is possibly TRBD2 (5 bases). This CDR3 is built from 13 residues. The germline gives CDR1 MNHEY, CDR2 SVGEGT. V dropped 4 bases and J dropped 7 bases, with 14 bases sitting between them. The CDR3 region is CASSWVVRGEQYF. CDR3 sequence (DNA): TGTGCCAGCAGTTGGGTAGTGCGCGGGGAGCAGTACTTC.

The genes are TRBV4-2 and TRBJ1-1; D remains unclear. V lost 3 bases to trimming and J lost 2 bases, with 10 bases between them. Per the germline V gene, CDR1 is LGHNA and CDR2 is YNFKEQ. The CDR3 has 14 amino acids. Written as DNA, the CDR3 is TGTGCCAGCAGCCATCTAGGGCGCAACACTGAAGCTTTCTTT. Encoded protein: CASSHLGRNTEAFF.

The chain links TRBV7-3 to TRBJ2-2; tentatively, D is TRBD2 (5 bases). Germline lookup yields CDR1 SGHTA and CDR2 FQGTGA. V was shortened by 1 base and J by 6 bases, with 12 bases between the two germline ends. The CDR3 covers 15 residues. The CDR3 protein is CASSLRGRSAGELFF. The CDR3 DNA is TGTGCCAGCAGCTTAAGAGGGAGATCGGCCGGGGAGCTGTTTTTT.

The chain links TRBV9 to TRBJ2-2; TRBD1 aligns across 8 bases. Losses at the gene ends were 4 bases for V and 0 bases for J; bases not matched to a gene: 2. In germline, CDR1 is SGDLS, CDR2 YYNGEE. The CDR3 runs to 15 residues. This CDR3 is CASSPDRANTGELFF. CDR3 coding DNA: TGTGCCAGCAGCCCGGACAGGGCGAACACCGGGGAGCTGTTTTTT. Full variable domain (missing parts from reference TRBV9 and TRBJ2-2): DSGVTQTPKHLITATGQRVTLRCSPRSGDLSVYWYQQSLDQGLQFLIQYYNGEERAKGNILERFSAQQFPDLHSELNLSSLELGDSALYFCASSPDRANTGELFFGEGSRLTVL.

The rearrangement uses TRBV7-9 and TRBJ1-5, with 7 bases identical to TRBD1. This CDR3 spans 13 amino acids. The germline V gene encodes CDR1 SEHNR and CDR2 FQNEAQ (reference sequence). V lost 7 bases and J lost 5; bases outside the gene matches: 5. The CDR3 DNA sequence: TGTGCCAGCACCCCCAGGGGGGATCAGCCCCAGCATTTT. Encoded protein: CASTPRGDQPQHF.

The genes are TRBV13 and TRBJ1-1; D is undetermined. V was clipped by 1 base and J by 10 bases, with 16 bases between them. This CDR3 is 14 amino acids long. Germline lookup yields CDR1 PRHDT and CDR2 FYEKMQ (reference sequence). This CDR3 is CASSLVGIRDRAFF. DNA of the CDR3: TGTGCCAGCAGCTTAGTGGGGATACGAGACCGAGCTTTCTTT.

The chain joins TRBV6-5 to TRBJ1-2, with 10 positions matching TRBD1. CDR3 length equals 14 residues. Germline CDR1 MNHEY, CDR2 SVGAGI. Unmatched junction bases numbered 6, after V lost 4 bases and J lost 7 bases. The CDR3 DNA sequence: TGTGCCAGCAGTTCCGGGACAGGGGTTGGTGGCTACACCTTC. Its translation: CASSSGTGVGGYTF.

The chain has TRBV7-3 and TRBJ1-6; the D gene is possibly TRBD1 (5 bases). Germline V lookup: CDR1 SGHTA, CDR2 FQGTGA. The CDR3 extends over 14 amino acids. The V end lost 6 bases, the J end lost 3 bases, and 9 bases lay between the germline ends. CDR3 DNA sequence: TGTGCCAGCAGGCGGGGGGACTATAATTCACCCCTCCACTTT. It yields the protein CASRRGDYNSPLHF.

V gene TRBV4-2 combines with J gene TRBJ2-3; TRBD1 or TRBD2 may be the D gene (6 bases each). Deletions cut 5 bases from V and 6 bases from J, with 18 bases between. Germline V gives CDR1 LGHNA, CDR2 YNFKEQ. CDR3 length: 15 residues. The CDR3 sequence: CASSSGRDTGDTQYF. As DNA, the CDR3 is TGTGCCAGCAGCTCTGGGCGGGACACCGGGGATACGCAGTATTTT.

About this clonotype itself: The junction and the germline gene differ at one end; a read error may be behind it. This chain joins TRBV12-5 and TRBJ1-5; perhaps TRBD1 as D (5 bases). CDR3 length: 14 amino acids. Germline V lookup: CDR1 LGHNT, CDR2 FRNRAP. CDR3 bases: TGTCCTAGTGCCCCGGGGGATAGCAATCAGCCCCAGCATTTT. This translates into CPSAPGDSNQPQHF.

The V call is TRBV2, the J call TRBJ1-1; no firm D call. Trimming pared 5 bases from V and 0 bases from J, leaving 13 bases between. This CDR3 comprises 15 residues. The germline gives CDR1 SNHLY, CDR2 FYNNEI. For the CDR3, the DNA is TGTGCCAGCAGTCAACTACAGATCGTGAACACTGAAGCTTTCTTT. Amino acids: CASSQLQIVNTEAFF.

The chain uses TRBV19 and TRBJ2-1; tentatively, D is TRBD2 (5 bases). The CDR3 sequence is 15 residues long. Trimming removed 4 bases at V and 5 bases at J, with 15 bases between. Germline V gene lookup returns CDR1 LNHDA and CDR2 SQIVND (reference sequence). In DNA form, the CDR3 reads TGTGCCAGTAGTACCCATAGAGGGCCCGACAATGAGCAGTTCTTC. This encodes CASSTHRGPDNEQFF.

V is TRBV29-1 and J is TRBJ1-6; 7 nucleotides match TRBD1. CDR1 and CDR2 (germline): SQVTM, ANQGSEA. V shed 4 bases, J shed 5 bases, and the junction held 5 bases outside the gene matches. This CDR3 contains 14 residues. The CDR3 nucleotides read TGCAGCGTTGCGCCTGGGACAGATAATTCACCCCTCCACTTT. Its protein product is CSVAPGTDNSPLHF.

The chain recombines TRBV30 with TRBJ2-7; D unresolved. Germline CDR1 and CDR2: GTSNPN and SVGIG (reference sequence). This CDR3 spans 14 amino acids. Trimming shortened V by 0 bases and J by 0 bases, and 9 bases separated the two germline ends. The CDR3 sequence: CAWSVPTYSYEQYF. In nucleotides, the CDR3 is TGTGCCTGGAGTGTACCTACATACTCCTACGAGCAGTACTTC.

The gene calls are TRBV19 and TRBJ2-1, with 8 positions matching TRBD2. Trimming removed 4 bases from V and 8 bases from J; junction bases left unmatched: 16. The CDR3 is 17 amino acids. The germline V gene encodes CDR1 LNHDA and CDR2 SQIVND (reference sequence). CDR3: CASSRVRGTSFLDEQFF. DNA of the CDR3: TGTGCCAGTAGTAGGGTTCGGGGGACTAGTTTCTTGGATGAGCAGTTCTTC.

The chain employs TRBV5-1 and TRBJ2-1; tentative D call: TRBD2 (6 bases). The V gene's germline CDR1 is SGHRS and CDR2 YFSETQ. This CDR3 has 16 amino acids. Trimming pared 5 bases from V and 4 bases from J, leaving 19 bases between. As DNA, the CDR3 is TGCGCCAGCAGTTTAGGGACTCTCGCTTCGTACAATGAGCAGTTCTTC. Translating it yields CASSLGTLASYNEQFF. Supplemented by reference TRBV5-1 and TRBJ2-1, the full variable domain reads KAGVTQTPRYLIKTRGQQVTLSCSPISGHRSVSWYQQTPGQGLQFLFEYFSETQRNKGNFPGRFSGRQFSNSRSEMNVSTLELGDSALYLCASSLGTLASYNEQFFGPGTRLTVL.

The chain has TRBV30 and TRBJ2-3; tentative D call: TRBD2 (5 bases). The V and J ends lost 2 bases and 2 bases respectively, with 11 bases between them. The CDR3 is 14 residues long. Germline V CDR1 and CDR2: GTSNPN, SVGIG (reference sequence). In DNA form, the CDR3 reads TGTGCCTGGAGTCCGGGAATCGCCACAGATACGCAGTATTTT. It codes for CAWSPGIATDTQYF.

The chain combines TRBV18 with TRBJ1-4; possibly TRBD1 for D (5 bases). CDR3 length: 16 amino acids. Trimming shortened V by 3 bases and J by 0 bases, and 11 bases separated the two germline ends. The germline gives CDR1 KGHSH, CDR2 LQKENI. DNA of the CDR3: TGTGCCAGCTCACCTTTAGGGGCGGCAACTAATGAAAAACTGTTTTTT. It specifies CASSPLGAATNEKLFF. The complete variable domain, with remaining parts taken from reference TRBV18 and TRBJ1-4, reads NAGVMQNPRHLVRRRGQEARLRCSPMKGHSHVYWYRQLPEEGLKFMVYLQKENIIDESGMPKERFSAEFPKEGPSILRIQQVVRGDSAAYFCASSPLGAATNEKLFFGSGTQLSVL.

This sequence joins TRBV29-1 and TRBJ1-3; perhaps TRBD1 as D (6 bases). V lost 5 bases and J lost 7, with 15 bases in between. Germline assignment: CDR1 SQVTM and CDR2 ANQGSEA. CDR3 length: 13 residues. Here the CDR3 reads CSVTGSTGNTIYF. The CDR3 DNA reads TGCAGCGTTACAGGGTCGACCGGGAACACCATATATTTT.

As DNA, the CDR3 is TGTGCCATTCCGGGACAGGGTCCGGGTGAGCAGTACTTC. Protein: CAIPGQGPGEQYF. The chain uses TRBV5-4 and TRBJ2-7; 9 bases line up with TRBD1. With V trimmed by 9 bases and J by 7 bases, 11 bases remained unmatched. The CDR3 loop spans 13 amino acids. CDR1 SGHNT and CDR2 YYREEE come from the germline V gene (reference sequence).

The chain links TRBV7-9 to TRBJ1-1; D gene unclear. Trimming stripped 5 bases from V and 1 base from J, with 14 bases between. The CDR3 is made up of 15 amino acids. From germline, CDR1 is SEHNR and CDR2 FQNEAQ (reference sequence). CDR3 amino acids: CASSPGPRGNTEAFF. DNA of the CDR3: TGTGCCAGCAGCCCTGGCCCGCGGGGGAACACTGAAGCTTTCTTT.

The chain recombines TRBV7-2 with TRBJ1-6; the D is unclear. Per the germline V gene, CDR1 is SGHTA and CDR2 is FQGNSA. This CDR3 spans 15 amino acids. Trimming stripped 3 bases from V and 0 bases from J, with 6 bases between. In DNA, the CDR3 is TGTGCCAGCAGCTTTCAAAGCTCCTATAATTCACCCCTCCACTTT. Its translation: CASSFQSSYNSPLHF. The entire variable domain, with the rest obtained from reference TRBV7-2 and TRBJ1-6, is as follows: GAGVSQSPSNKVTEKGKDVELRCDPISGHTALYWYRQSLGQGLEFLIYFQGNSAPDKSGLPSDRFSAERTGGSVSTLTIQRTQQEDSAVYLCASSFQSSYNSPLHFGNGTRLTVT.

The chain is built from TRBV24-1 and TRBJ2-1; no clear D. The CDR3 loop spans 11 amino acids. V was shortened by 5 bases and J by 10 bases, with 8 bases between the two germline ends. Per the germline V gene, CDR1 is KGHDR and CDR2 is SFDVKD. The CDR3 is CATSAGREQFF. Written as DNA, the CDR3 is TGTGCCACCAGTGCTGGCAGAGAGCAGTTCTTC.

The chain is built from TRBV6-2 or TRBV6-3 and TRBJ2-3, with a tentative D call TRBD2 (6 bases). The CDR3 covers 14 residues. Trimming stripped 8 bases from V and 5 bases from J, with 17 bases between. The germline gives CDR1 MNHEY, CDR2 SVGEGT. In DNA form, the CDR3 reads TGTGCCAGCTTGCCGGACGGGGGAATAGATACGCAGTATTTT. This translates into CASLPDGGIDTQYF.

The chain recombines TRBV30 with TRBJ2-7, with 9 bases matching TRBD1. V dropped 8 bases and J dropped 3; count of bases not matched to a gene: 11. CDR1 is GTSNPN, CDR2 SVGIG, per germline (reference sequence). The CDR3 has 14 amino acids. The CDR3 region has the DNA TGTGCCGCGGAGGGGACAGGGTCAATCTACGAGCAGTACTTC. Translation: CAAEGTGSIYEQYF.

V gene TRBV7-2 combines with J gene TRBJ1-5, with a weak D call TRBD1 (5 bases). Germline CDR1 and CDR2: SGHTA and FQGNSA. This CDR3 region has 14 residues. V lost 4 bases and J lost 7, with 14 bases in between. This chain's CDR3 is CASSSGGRRQPQHF. In nucleotides, the CDR3 is TGTGCCAGCAGCTCTGGGGGACGGCGACAGCCCCAGCATTTT.

The chain combines TRBV30 with TRBJ2-2, with 9 bases identical to TRBD1. Germline V gene sequence: CDR1 GTSNPN, CDR2 SVGIG (reference sequence). CDR3 length: 15 amino acids. Trimming cost V 1 base and J 7 bases; bases outside gene matches: 7. The CDR3 DNA reads TGTGCCTGGAGTGGGACAGGGGTCCTTGACGGGGAGCTGTTTTTT. It codes for CAWSGTGVLDGELFF.

The V call is TRBV7-9, the J call TRBJ2-7; TRBD2 might be the D (6 bases). The germline gives CDR1 SEHNR, CDR2 FQNEAQ (reference sequence). CDR3 length equals 13 residues. Trimming pared 4 bases from V and 5 bases from J, leaving 12 bases between. In nucleotides, the CDR3 is TGTGCCAGCAGCTCGACTAGTCTCGACGAGCAGTACTTC. Encoded protein: CASSSTSLDEQYF.

The chain combines TRBV29-1 with TRBJ1-1; TRBD1 matches at 7 bases. The CDR3 runs 13 residues. Trimming took 7 bases from V and 4 from J; bases not matched to a gene: 9. CDR1 is SQVTM and CDR2 is ANQGSEA in the germline V gene. CDR3 protein: CSGRGLMSTEAFF. The CDR3 nucleotides read TGCAGCGGGAGGGGGCTTATGAGCACTGAAGCTTTCTTT. The full variable domain, completed using reference TRBV29-1 and TRBJ1-1, is SAVISQKPSRDICQRGTSLTIQCQVDSQVTMMFWYRQQPGQSLTLIATANQGSEATYESGFVIDKFPISRPNLTFSTLTVSNMSPEDSSIYLCSGRGLMSTEAFFGQGTRLTVV.

The chain is built from TRBV12-3 or TRBV12-4 and TRBJ2-2, with TRBD2 matching 8 bases. With 3 bases clipped from V and 6 bases from J, the junction kept 9 bases outside the gene matches. CDR3 length equals 16 residues. The CDR3 reads CASSFRAGVNPGELFF. For the CDR3, the DNA is TGTGCCAGCAGTTTTCGAGCGGGAGTGAATCCCGGGGAGCTGTTTTTT.